The rows below give T cell receptor beta chains drawn from one sample of a study of blood T cell repertoires in COVID-19. TCRdb keeps only in-frame clones here, not all; method: immunoSEQ multiplex PCR. This sample carries approximately 190,000 clones, approximately 91% of them seen once, and the ten largest clones take 6.2%. Sequencing was done on a sample of peripheral blood. All receptors come from a woman in her thirties or forties who had recovered from COVID-19. Each CDR3 is given with its conserved first and last residue. Fields, in order: clone size, V gene, D gene, J gene, CDR3 protein, CDR3 DNA. D genes are given only for firm matches. Only part of the rows carry a size: once, few, many, or a class if the clone is expanded.

abundance: -; v_gene: TRBV19; d_gene: -; j_gene: TRBJ1-5; CDR3aa: CASSIVARGGQPQHF; CDR3nt: TGTGCCAGTAGTATAGTGGCGAGGGGAGGCCAGCCCCAGCATTTT
abundance: -; v_gene: TRBV28; d_gene: -; j_gene: TRBJ2-7; CDR3aa: CASSFSYRDYEQYF; CDR3nt: TGTGCCAGCAGCTTCTCATACAGGGACTACGAGCAGTACTTC
abundance: -; v_gene: TRBV12-3/TRBV12-4; d_gene: TRBD1; j_gene: TRBJ1-1; CDR3aa: CASFKGASEAFF; CDR3nt: TGTGCCAGCTTTAAGGGGGCTAGTGAAGCTTTCTTT
abundance: -; v_gene: TRBV28; d_gene: TRBD2; j_gene: TRBJ2-1; CDR3aa: CASNPTIGTSGSYNEQFF; CDR3nt: TGTGCCAGCAACCCAACCATCGGGACTAGCGGCTCCTACAATGAGCAGTTCTTC
abundance: -; v_gene: TRBV29-1; d_gene: -; j_gene: TRBJ1-4; CDR3aa: CSATTGGSNEKLFF; CDR3nt: TGCAGCGCTACGACGGGGGGATCTAATGAAAAACTGTTTTTT
abundance: -; v_gene: TRBV6-5; d_gene: -; j_gene: TRBJ1-5; CDR3aa: CASSSDLGDQPQHF; CDR3nt: TGTGCCAGCAGTTCCGACCTAGGGGATCAGCCCCAGCATTTT
abundance: -; v_gene: TRBV5-6; d_gene: -; j_gene: TRBJ1-2; CDR3aa: CASSLIHGGAVDYGYTF; CDR3nt: TGTGCCAGCAGCTTGATCCATGGTGGGGCGGTCGACTATGGCTACACCTTC
abundance: -; v_gene: TRBV19; d_gene: TRBD2; j_gene: TRBJ2-3; CDR3aa: CASSKTGTSGNIGSTDTQYF; CDR3nt: TGTGCCAGTAGTAAAACCGGGACTAGCGGGAACATCGGGAGCACAGATACGCAGTATTTT
abundance: -; v_gene: TRBV11-2; d_gene: -; j_gene: TRBJ2-2; CDR3aa: CASSLERSSWAGELFF; CDR3nt: TGTGCCAGCAGCTTAGAGAGGTCTAGCTGGGCCGGGGAGCTGTTTTTT
abundance: -; v_gene: TRBV29-1; d_gene: TRBD1; j_gene: TRBJ1-1; CDR3aa: CSVEEGGVGTEAFF; CDR3nt: TGCAGCGTTGAAGAAGGGGGCGTAGGCACTGAAGCTTTCTTT
abundance: -; v_gene: TRBV6-2/TRBV6-3; d_gene: TRBD1; j_gene: TRBJ1-4; CDR3aa: CASSGDSNEKLFF; CDR3nt: TGTGCCAGCAGTGGGGACAGCAATGAAAAACTGTTTTTT
abundance: -; v_gene: TRBV19; d_gene: -; j_gene: TRBJ2-4; CDR3aa: CASLGLAKNIQYF; CDR3nt: TGTGCCAGCTTGGGACTAGCCAAAAACATTCAGTACTTC
abundance: once; v_gene: TRBV27; d_gene: TRBD1; j_gene: TRBJ2-1; CDR3aa: CASSFSDRTGEQFF; CDR3nt: TGTGCCAGCAGTTTCTCGGACAGGACGGGTGAGCAGTTCTTC
abundance: -; v_gene: TRBV7-2; d_gene: TRBD2; j_gene: TRBJ2-5; CDR3aa: CASSPSGTNRETQYF; CDR3nt: TGTGCCAGCAGCCCTAGCGGGACCAACCGGGAGACCCAGTACTTC
abundance: -; v_gene: TRBV19; d_gene: -; j_gene: TRBJ1-5; CDR3aa: CASSMASRGGNQPQHF; CDR3nt: TGTGCCAGTAGTATGGCCTCCAGGGGAGGCAATCAGCCCCAGCATTTT
abundance: -; v_gene: TRBV7-3; d_gene: TRBD2; j_gene: TRBJ2-2; CDR3aa: CASSLREGTGELFF; CDR3nt: TGTGCCAGCAGCTTACGGGAGGGTACCGGGGAGCTGTTTTTT
abundance: -; v_gene: TRBV2; d_gene: -; j_gene: TRBJ1-4; CDR3aa: CASRWAGASTNEKLFF; CDR3nt: TGTGCCAGCAGGTGGGCAGGGGCTTCAACTAATGAAAAACTGTTTTTT
abundance: -; v_gene: TRBV30; d_gene: -; j_gene: TRBJ1-2; CDR3aa: CAWSPRAGRNYGYTF; CDR3nt: TGTGCCTGGAGCCCGAGGGCGGGGAGGAACTATGGCTACACCTTC
abundance: -; v_gene: TRBV7-9; d_gene: TRBD1; j_gene: TRBJ2-7; CDR3aa: CASSPGQGISEQYF; CDR3nt: TGTGCCAGCAGCCCAGGACAGGGAATTAGCGAGCAGTACTTC
abundance: -; v_gene: TRBV3-1/TRBV3-2; d_gene: -; j_gene: TRBJ1-3; CDR3aa: CASSHEGDVSGNTIYF; CDR3nt: TGTGCCAGCAGCCACGAGGGGGATGTATCTGGAAACACCATATATTTT
abundance: -; v_gene: TRBV11-2; d_gene: -; j_gene: TRBJ2-5; CDR3aa: CASSLGAVAETQYF; CDR3nt: TGTGCCAGCAGCTTAGGGGCTGTGGCAGAGACCCAGTACTTC